This is a list of T cell receptor beta chains from one sample in a study of cytomegalovirus exposure and HLA in healthy donors. Profiling relied on immunoSEQ multiplex PCR, and the TCRdb table lists in-frame clones only, not all of them. Among 150,000 to 200,000 clones, around 76% were seen once, and the ten largest hold about 1%. Specimen: PBMCs. These TCRs come from a woman between 40 and 55 years old in good health and CMV-seronegative. The CDR3 runs from the conserved cysteine through the conserved F or W. The order of the fields is J gene, V gene, clone size, D gene, CDR3 DNA, CDR3 protein. D genes are given only for firm matches. Size is stated for part of the rows, as once, few or many counts, or as a class when the clone is expanded.

TRBJ1-3	TRBV9	NA	NA	TGTGCCAGCAGCGTAAGGCCGTCAGGATTGAACACCATATATTTT	CASSVRPSGLNTIYF
TRBJ2-7	TRBV6-1	NA	TRBD2	TGTGCCAGCACAAGGACTAGCGGTTCCTACGAGCAGTACTTC	CASTRTSGSYEQYF
TRBJ2-5	TRBV29-1	once	TRBD2	TGCAGCGTTGAAGATCCCGAACTAGCGGGAGTGGGGGAGACCCAGTACTTC	CSVEDPELAGVGETQYF
TRBJ2-3	TRBV5-1	NA	TRBD2	TGCGCCAGCAGCCCGGGGACTAGCGGGATGACAGATACGCAGTATTTT	CASSPGTSGMTDTQYF
TRBJ1-4	TRBV2	NA	TRBD1	TGTGCCAGCAGGACAGGGGAAGGGAGTGAAAAACTGTTTTTT	CASRTGEGSEKLFF
TRBJ2-7	TRBV15	NA	TRBD1	TGTGCCACCAGCAGGGACAGGGCTCGCGAGCAGTACTTC	CATSRDRAREQYF
TRBJ1-4	TRBV20-1	NA	NA	TGCAGTGCCCTTACCCTAGAGAAACTGTTTTTT	CSALTLEKLFF
TRBJ1-4	TRBV30	NA	NA	TGTGCCTGGAGTGTAACCGCAGGCACTAATGAAAAACTGTTTTTT	CAWSVTAGTNEKLFF
TRBJ1-2	TRBV27	NA	TRBD1	TGTGCCAGCAGTCCCGGGACAGCCGGGCGGGTTGGTGGCTACACCTTC	CASSPGTAGRVGGYTF
TRBJ1-1	TRBV7-8	NA	NA	TGTGCCAGCAGCTTAGGGCAGAACACTGAAGCTTTCTTT	CASSLGQNTEAFF
TRBJ1-3	TRBV28	NA	NA	TGTGCCAGCAGTTTGGAGGCTAACTCTGGAAACACCATATATTTT	CASSLEANSGNTIYF
TRBJ1-2	TRBV19	NA	NA	TGTGCCAGTCGCTACCCCCTTGGGCAGGCCTATGGCTACACCTTC	CASRYPLGQAYGYTF
TRBJ1-4	TRBV29-1	once	TRBD1	TGCAGCGCCGGACAGGGGGGAGAAAAACTGTTTTTT	CSAGQGGEKLFF
TRBJ2-1	TRBV4-2	NA	NA	TGTGCCAGCAGCCAAGATCAGGCAGGGCCCTACAATGAGCAGTTCTTC	CASSQDQAGPYNEQFF
TRBJ2-5	TRBV5-4	NA	TRBD2	TGTGCCAGCAGCTTGGCGGGACTACAAGAGACCCAGTACTTC	CASSLAGLQETQYF
TRBJ2-1	TRBV4-2	NA	TRBD2	TGTGCCAGCAGCCAAGATACTAGCGGGCCCTACAATGAGCAGTTCTTC	CASSQDTSGPYNEQFF
TRBJ1-5	TRBV18	NA	NA	TGTGCCAGCTCACCGGGGCAAAGCAATCAGCCCCAGCATTTT	CASSPGQSNQPQHF
TRBJ2-5	TRBV18	NA	TRBD1	TGTGCCAGCTCACCAGGGACAGCCACAAGGGAGACCCAGTACTTC	CASSPGTATRETQYF
TRBJ2-5	TRBV11-3	NA	NA	TGTGCCAGCAGTCATCAAGAGACCCAGTACTTC	CASSHQETQYF
TRBJ1-5	TRBV30	NA	NA	TGTGCCTGGAGTGGGGGGCCCAATCAGCCCCAGCATTTT	CAWSGGPNQPQHF
TRBJ2-1	TRBV5-1	NA	NA	TGCGCCAGCAGCTTGGACTCATCCTACAATGAGCAGTTCTTC	CASSLDSSYNEQFF
TRBJ2-1	TRBV6-1	NA	NA	TGTGCCATTCCGGGGAGCTCCTACAATGAGCAGTTCTTC	CAIPGSSYNEQFF
TRBJ2-7	TRBV27	NA	NA	TGTGCCAGCAGTTTTCTGGCGGGGCCTGGGGAGCAGTACTTC	CASSFLAGPGEQYF
TRBJ1-2	TRBV28	NA	NA	TGTGCCATCCTATCGTACCGAAACTATGGCTACACCTTC	CAILSYRNYGYTF
TRBJ2-1	TRBV9	NA	TRBD2	TGTGCCATAGAAAGCGGGAGCGGCTCCTACAATGAGCAGTTCTTC	CAIESGSGSYNEQFF
TRBJ1-2	TRBV15	NA	TRBD1	TGTGCCACCAGCAGACCCCGCGGACAGGGAAGCTATGGCTACACCTTC	CATSRPRGQGSYGYTF
TRBJ2-7	TRBV27	NA	NA	TGTGCCAGCAGTTTAAAAGTTAGCCGCGAGCAGTACTTC	CASSLKVSREQYF
TRBJ1-4	TRBV7-2	NA	NA	TGTGCCAGCAGCCCCAGGGGAGGGAGAACTAATGAAAAACTGTTTTTT	CASSPRGGRTNEKLFF
TRBJ2-5	TRBV2	NA	NA	TGTGCCAGCAGTGAAAATTCTGAGACCCAGTACTTC	CASSENSETQYF
TRBJ1-1	TRBV5-6	NA	NA	TGTGCCAGCACTTCCCAGGCAGGCATGAACACTGAAGCTTTCTTT	CASTSQAGMNTEAFF
TRBJ2-7	TRBV10-1	NA	NA	TGCGCCAGCAGTGCCCCCCTCCTGAGGGCCCTGCCTTTCTACGAGCAGTACTTC	CASSAPLLRALPFYEQYF
TRBJ2-5	TRBV2	NA	NA	TGTGCCAGCAGTGAGGCTCGCGCAGGGGTAGGGACCCAGTACTTC	CASSEARAGVGTQYF
TRBJ2-1	TRBV7-9	NA	NA	TGTGCCAGCAGCCCCCGGGGTAGCGGCAACAATGAGCAGTTCTTC	CASSPRGSGNNEQFF
TRBJ2-6	TRBV7-2	few	TRBD1	TGTGCCAGCAGCTTAGCGCTCGGGACAGGGCAGACTGGGGCCAACGTCCTGACTTTC	CASSLALGTGQTGANVLTF
TRBJ2-2	TRBV18	once	NA	TGTGCCAGCTCACCACCCGGGCCGGGACAAAACACCGGGGAGCTGTTTTTT	CASSPPGPGQNTGELFF
TRBJ1-6	TRBV11-2	NA	NA	TGTGCCAGCAGCTTAGACCCAGGAGGGAGCAATTCACCCCTCCACTTT	CASSLDPGGSNSPLHF
TRBJ1-1	TRBV27	NA	NA	TGTGCCAGCAGTTTTCAGGGGATGAACACTGAAGCTTTCTTT	CASSFQGMNTEAFF
TRBJ2-3	TRBV6-4	NA	NA	TGTGCCAGCAGTGACGGGCCAGATACGCAGTATTTT	CASSDGPDTQYF
TRBJ2-5	TRBV30	few	NA	TGTGCCTGTCCCATCCGGAGCAGCCAAGAGACCCAGTACTTC	CACPIRSSQETQYF
TRBJ2-3	TRBV29-1	NA	TRBD1	TGCAGCGTCCATGACAGGGTAACGCAGTATTTT	CSVHDRVTQYF
TRBJ2-5	TRBV19	NA	TRBD2	TGTGCCAGTAGGAGTAGCGGGAGACCCCAAGAGACCCAGTACTTC	CASRSSGRPQETQYF
TRBJ2-5	TRBV19	NA	NA	TGTGCCAGTAGTACCGAAGAGACCCAGTACTTC	CASSTEETQYF
TRBJ1-4	TRBV11-2	NA	NA	TGTGCCAGCAGCTTAGATTGGGCTACTAATGAAAAACTGTTTTTT	CASSLDWATNEKLFF
TRBJ1-1	TRBV7-8	NA	NA	TGTGCCAGCAGGTTACAGATAAACACTGAAGCTTTCTTT	CASRLQINTEAFF
TRBJ2-3	TRBV2	NA	TRBD2	TGTGCCAGCAAGCCCCGGACTAGCGACACAGATATGCAGTATTTT	CASKPRTSDTDMQYF
TRBJ2-5	TRBV2	NA	NA	TGTGCCAGCAGTGAAGGGGCGGGAAAGACCCAGTACTTC	CASSEGAGKTQYF
TRBJ1-1	TRBV5-1	NA	TRBD1	TGCGCCAGCAGCTTGGTACAGGGGGCAATGAACACTGAAGCTTTCTTT	CASSLVQGAMNTEAFF
TRBJ2-5	TRBV28	once	NA	TGTGCCAGCATAAACAGGCAAGAGACCCAGTACTTC	CASINRQETQYF
TRBJ1-1	TRBV4-2	NA	TRBD1	TGTGCCAGCAGCCAAGATGCACCGGGACAGTTTGGGTCTGAAGCTTTCTTT	CASSQDAPGQFGSEAFF
TRBJ2-1	TRBV5-4	NA	TRBD1	TGTGCCAGCAGCCAACCCCGACAGGGCCACAATGAGCAGTTCTTC	CASSQPRQGHNEQFF
TRBJ2-2	TRBV18	once	TRBD2	TGTGCCAGCTCACCACAGAGAAGCGGGAGTGGAGGGACCGGGGAGCTGTTTTTT	CASSPQRSGSGGTGELFF
TRBJ2-2	TRBV19	NA	TRBD1	TGTGCCTGTACCGGGACAGCGAACACCGGGGAGCTGTTTTTT	CACTGTANTGELFF
TRBJ2-2	TRBV6-1	NA	NA	TGTGCCAGCAGTCACGGGACACTGAACACCGGGGAGCTGTTTTTT	CASSHGTLNTGELFF